These T cell receptor beta chains were read from a single sample in a study of blood T cell repertoires in COVID-19. Produced via immunoSEQ multiplex PCR; TCRdb's table is partial and in-frame only. The table includes 200,000 to 250,000 clones, more than 70% detected once. Source material: PBMCs or T cells enriched from blood (not recorded which). These receptors originate from a woman aged 40 to 50 with acute COVID-19. CDR3s include the opening cysteine and the closing phenylalanine or tryptophan. The D gene is left open where the match is weak. A row's size may be missing; if present it is once, few, many or a size class.

v_call,clone_size,d_call,j_call,cdr3_aa,cdr3_nt
TRBV3-1/TRBV3-2,-,-,TRBJ2-3,CASSPHRGASTDTQYF,TGTGCCAGCAGCCCCCACCGGGGGGCTAGCACAGATACGCAGTATTTT
TRBV20-1,-,TRBD2,TRBJ2-3,CSASPPGGPSTDTQYF,TGCAGTGCTAGTCCCCCGGGGGGGCCAAGCACAGATACGCAGTATTTT
TRBV5-4,-,-,TRBJ1-1,CASSHPGGDKTEAFF,TGTGCCAGCAGCCACCCCGGAGGGGATAAAACTGAAGCTTTCTTT
TRBV5-1,-,-,TRBJ1-1,CASSSGAGVVNTEAFF,TGCGCCAGCAGCTCAGGGGCAGGGGTGGTGAACACTGAAGCTTTCTTT
TRBV19,-,TRBD1,TRBJ1-1,CASTDQGERTEAFF,TGTGCCAGTACCGATCAGGGGGAAAGGACTGAAGCTTTCTTT
TRBV29-1,once,-,TRBJ2-4,CSVTSPHIQYF,TGCAGCGTTACGAGTCCCCACATTCAGTACTTC
TRBV2,many,-,TRBJ1-5,CASSENGGGNQPQHF,TGTGCCAGCAGTGAAAACGGAGGGGGCAATCAGCCCCAGCATTTT
TRBV10-1,-,TRBD1,TRBJ1-1,CASRETGDGRTEAFF,TGCGCCAGCAGAGAAACAGGGGACGGGCGCACTGAAGCTTTCTTT
TRBV10-3,-,TRBD1,TRBJ1-2,CAINYDRAGYTF,TGTGCCATCAATTACGACAGGGCGGGCTACACCTTC
TRBV28,once,-,TRBJ1-1,CASSLADGWRGGAFF,TGTGCCAGCAGTTTAGCTGACGGGTGGCGAGGAGGAGCTTTCTTT
TRBV28,-,-,TRBJ1-2,CASSLPQALYGYTF,TGTGCCAGCAGTCTACCACAGGCCCTGTATGGCTACACCTTC
TRBV2,-,TRBD1,TRBJ1-2,CASNGDSYGYTF,TGTGCCAGCAATGGGGACAGCTATGGCTACACCTTC
TRBV2,-,-,TRBJ2-5,CASIRQGGETQYF,TGTGCCAGCATCCGACAGGGAGGCGAGACCCAGTACTTC
TRBV9,once,TRBD1,TRBJ1-3,CASSAGQGAAGNTIYF,TGTGCCAGCAGCGCCGGACAGGGGGCGGCCGGAAACACCATATATTTT
TRBV6-5,-,-,TRBJ1-6,CASSSGRNSPLHF,TGTGCCAGCAGTTCCGGGAGGAATTCACCCCTCCACTTT
TRBV5-1,-,TRBD1,TRBJ1-5,CASSRGTGDQPQHF,TGCGCCAGCAGCCGGGGGACAGGGGATCAGCCCCAGCATTTT
TRBV28,-,TRBD2,TRBJ2-3,CASSSWTSGRDTQYF,TGTGCCAGCAGCTCTTGGACTAGCGGGAGGGATACGCAGTATTTT
TRBV7-6,-,-,TRBJ1-1,CASSLWQGANTEAFF,TGTGCCAGCAGCTTATGGCAGGGTGCGAACACTGAAGCTTTCTTT
TRBV11-2,-,-,TRBJ1-2,CASSRSGLGEYGYTF,TGTGCCAGCAGCCGATCCGGGCTCGGGGAGTATGGCTACACCTTC
TRBV10-2,-,-,TRBJ1-1,CASSERTVGGTEAFF,TGCGCCAGCAGTGAACGTACTGTTGGTGGCACTGAAGCTTTCTTT
TRBV12-3/TRBV12-4,-,-,TRBJ1-2,CASTWDIFRGYTF,TGTGCCAGCACTTGGGACATTTTTAGAGGCTACACCTTC
TRBV4-3,few,-,TRBJ2-5,CASSQEINTGWGKTQYF,TGCGCCAGCAGCCAAGAAATCAATACGGGATGGGGAAAGACCCAGTACTTC
TRBV7-3,once,TRBD1,TRBJ2-1,CASSPSLPGQGNNEQFF,TGTGCCAGCAGCCCGAGCCTTCCGGGACAGGGAAACAATGAGCAGTTCTTC
TRBV7-8,-,TRBD1,TRBJ1-4,CASSLAQGNSGQGRANEKLFF,TGTGCCAGCAGCTTAGCGCAGGGAAACTCGGGACAGGGCCGGGCTAATGAAAAACTGTTTTTT
TRBV1,-,-,TRBJ1-1,CTSRGTGAGRAEAFF,TGCACCAGCAGGGGGACAGGTGCAGGGCGGGCTGAAGCTTTCTTT
TRBV19,-,-,TRBJ1-3,CASSIGAGPGNTIYF,TGTGCCAGTAGTATTGGGGCAGGACCTGGAAACACCATATATTTT
TRBV2,-,TRBD1,TRBJ1-4,CASSEVQGAGEKLFF,TGTGCCAGCAGTGAAGTTCAGGGGGCGGGTGAAAAACTGTTTTTT
TRBV3-1/TRBV3-2,-,-,TRBJ1-6,CASSPLPRGDSPLHF,TGTGCCAGCAGCCCTCTCCCACGGGGAGATTCACCCCTCCACTTT
TRBV6-5,-,TRBD1,TRBJ1-2,CASRVGGYYGYTF,TGTGCCAGCAGAGTAGGGGGCTATTATGGCTACACCTTC
TRBV28,-,-,TRBJ1-6,CASSRPAGARSPLHF,TGTGCCAGCAGTAGGCCCGCGGGGGCGAGATCACCCCTCCACTTT
TRBV11-2,-,TRBD1,TRBJ1-5,CASSQGTGRPQHF,TGTGCCAGCAGCCAAGGGACAGGTAGACCCCAGCATTTT
TRBV19,-,TRBD1,TRBJ2-7,CASSIGGGQGSYEQYF,TGTGCCAGTAGTATAGGCGGCGGACAGGGATCCTACGAGCAGTACTTC
TRBV28,few,-,TRBJ1-2,CASSLVAGEYGYTF,TGTGCCAGCAGTTTAGTGGCAGGGGAGTATGGCTACACCTTC
TRBV6-4,-,TRBD2,TRBJ2-1,CASSETSGRNEQFF,TGTGCCAGCAGTGAAACTAGCGGGAGGAATGAGCAGTTCTTC
TRBV5-1,-,-,TRBJ2-7,CASSLVGQGAYEQYF,TGCGCCAGCAGCTTGGTAGGACAAGGGGCGTACGAGCAGTACTTC
TRBV4-2,-,TRBD2,TRBJ2-2,CASSQDFLAVGGELFF,TGTGCCAGCAGCCAAGATTTCCTAGCGGTGGGCGGGGAGCTGTTTTTT
TRBV29-1,-,-,TRBJ2-3,CSVGSRGELGTQYF,TGCAGCGTTGGTTCCAGGGGGGAACTTGGTACGCAGTATTTT
TRBV15,-,-,TRBJ1-2,CATSGSGYGYTF,TGTGCCACCAGCGGAAGCGGCTATGGCTACACCTTC
TRBV30,few,TRBD1,TRBJ2-1,CAWTGTGWFNEQFF,TGTGCCTGGACCGGGACAGGGTGGTTCAATGAGCAGTTCTTC
TRBV28,-,-,TRBJ2-6,CASNSVARGANVLTF,TGTGCCAGCAACTCTGTAGCGCGTGGGGCCAACGTCCTGACTTTC
TRBV5-4,-,-,TRBJ2-3,CASSGDFSTDTQYF,TGTGCCAGCAGCGGGGACTTTAGCACAGATACGCAGTATTTT
TRBV14,few,-,TRBJ1-1,CASSLTPTGRTEAFF,TGTGCCAGCAGCCTAACACCGACAGGACGGACTGAAGCTTTCTTT
TRBV30,-,TRBD1,TRBJ2-3,CAWSAGQGAGDTQYF,TGTGCCTGGAGTGCCGGACAGGGGGCGGGAGATACGCAGTATTTT
TRBV6-5,-,-,TRBJ2-3,CASTPSRVDTQYF,TGTGCCAGCACCCCCTCCAGGGTGGATACGCAGTATTTT
TRBV19,-,-,TRBJ2-1,CASSIDGGSWNEQFF,TGTGCCAGTAGTATAGACGGGGGATCTTGGAATGAGCAGTTCTTC
TRBV29-1,-,-,TRBJ1-2,CSVVAGRLVGVDGYTF,TGCAGCGTTGTAGCCGGACGTTTGGTAGGGGTTGACGGCTACACCTTC
TRBV27,-,TRBD1,TRBJ2-3,CASSLQGAVTDTQYF,TGTGCCAGCAGTCTACAGGGGGCAGTAACAGATACGCAGTATTTT
TRBV27,few,-,TRBJ1-6,CASSLQGWNSPLHF,TGTGCCAGCAGTTTACAGGGTTGGAATTCACCCCTCCACTTT
TRBV7-2,-,TRBD1,TRBJ2-7,CASSLSLGTGPYEQYF,TGTGCCAGCAGCTTATCTCTCGGGACAGGGCCGTACGAGCAGTACTTC
TRBV11-2,-,-,TRBJ1-1,CASTPTQGATEAFF,TGTGCCAGCACCCCAACACAAGGGGCCACTGAAGCTTTCTTT
TRBV5-6,-,TRBD1,TRBJ1-4,CASSSGTGGEKLFF,TGTGCCAGCAGTTCCGGGACAGGAGGGGAAAAACTGTTTTTT
TRBV11-3,-,-,TRBJ2-1,CASSSGSPSGNEQFF,TGTGCCAGCAGCTCCGGGTCCCCCAGTGGTAATGAGCAGTTCTTC
TRBV4-3,-,-,TRBJ2-7,CASSQLLASYEQYF,TGCGCCAGCAGCCAACTCCTAGCCAGCTACGAGCAGTACTTC
TRBV5-1,-,TRBD1,TRBJ1-1,CASSSETQGAAEAFF,TGCGCCAGCAGCTCGGAAACGCAGGGGGCCGCTGAAGCTTTCTTT
TRBV4-2,once,TRBD1,TRBJ2-7,CASSQLGQGAYEQYF,TGTGCCAGCAGCCAACTAGGACAGGGGGCCTACGAGCAGTACTTC
TRBV5-4,-,TRBD1,TRBJ1-1,CASSTGVVTEAFF,TGTGCCAGCAGCACAGGGGTGGTAACTGAAGCTTTCTTT
TRBV30,few,TRBD1,TRBJ1-5,CAWNSGTGGSQPQHF,TGTGCCTGGAATAGTGGGACAGGGGGCTCTCAGCCCCAGCATTTT
TRBV9,-,TRBD1,TRBJ2-1,CASSEQGIDEQFF,TGTGCCAGCAGCGAACAGGGGATCGATGAGCAGTTCTTC
TRBV7-7,-,TRBD2,TRBJ2-2,CASSSVAGVAGELFF,TGTGCTAGCAGCTCTGTAGCGGGAGTGGCCGGGGAGCTGTTTTTT
TRBV11-3,-,-,TRBJ2-1,CASSLTRGINEQFF,TGTGCCAGCAGCTTGACCAGGGGAATAAATGAGCAGTTCTTC